This TCR beta chain was sequenced during a study of blood T cell repertoires in COVID-19. Study context: The study drew acute and convalescent COVID-19 samples from the United States, Italy and Spain. The analysed material was cDNA or gDNA that came from T cells, B-cell-depleted T cells, or PBMCs.

The CDR3 length is 13 residues. V was shortened by 8 bases and J by 4 bases, with 14 bases between the two germline ends. Germline loops: CDR1 MDHEN, CDR2 SYDVKM. In the authors' methods: Reference gene primer amplification gave nucleated cell count estimates. Sequencing used immunoSEQ multiplex PCR; TCRdb keeps in-frame clones, though not all of them. The DNA gave D and trimming, while V, J and clone size come from that table. Among under 200,000 clones listed, about four fifths were seen once. The receptor's source is a man aged 18 to 35 with active or convalescent COVID-19. Sequenced sample: peripheral blood. The chain links TRBV28 to TRBJ1-2, with no clear D. CDR3 protein: CASAPAAGYGYTF. CDR3 in DNA: TGTGCCAGCGCCCCTGCGGCGGGCTATGGCTACACCTTC.